This T cell receptor beta chain is from a study of identical twins' blood T cells. Trimming removed 2 bases from V and 1 base from J, with 9 bases in between. The germline gives CDR1 SGHRS, CDR2 YFSETQ. The CDR3 is 15 amino acids. TCRdb reprocessed the 5' RACE reads via MiXCR and lists one record per CDR3 protein. The repertoire consists of a few hundred thousand distinct CDR3 sequences, with roughly 31% occurring once and the leading ten covering roughly 5.5%. This chain uses TRBV5-1 with TRBJ1-4, with D maybe TRBD1 (5 bases). Sample: PBMCs. This TCR was recovered from a woman aged 18 to 49 in good health. CDR3 sequence reads: CASSFGGVTNEKLFF. CDR3 nucleotides: TGCGCCAGCAGCTTTGGGGGAGTAACTAATGAAAAACTGTTTTTT.